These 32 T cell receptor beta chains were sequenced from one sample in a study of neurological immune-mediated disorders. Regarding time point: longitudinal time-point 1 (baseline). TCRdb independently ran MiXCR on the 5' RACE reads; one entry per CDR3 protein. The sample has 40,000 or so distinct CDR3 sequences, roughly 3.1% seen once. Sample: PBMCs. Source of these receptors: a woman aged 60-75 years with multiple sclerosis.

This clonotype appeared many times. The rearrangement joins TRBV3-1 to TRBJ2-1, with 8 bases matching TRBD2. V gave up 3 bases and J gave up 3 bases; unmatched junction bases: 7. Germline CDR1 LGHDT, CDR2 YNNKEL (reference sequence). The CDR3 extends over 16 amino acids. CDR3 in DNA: TGTGCCAGCAGCCACATCAGGGGACTAGACTACAATGAGCAGTTCTTC. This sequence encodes CASSHIRGLDYNEQFF.

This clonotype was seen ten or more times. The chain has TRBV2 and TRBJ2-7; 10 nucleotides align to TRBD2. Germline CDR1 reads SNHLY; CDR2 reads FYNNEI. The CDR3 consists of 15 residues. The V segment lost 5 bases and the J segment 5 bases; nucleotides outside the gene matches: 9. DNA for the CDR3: TGTGCCAGCAGTAACCGGGCTAGCGGGGGCGACGAGCAGTACTTC. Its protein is CASSNRASGGDEQYF.

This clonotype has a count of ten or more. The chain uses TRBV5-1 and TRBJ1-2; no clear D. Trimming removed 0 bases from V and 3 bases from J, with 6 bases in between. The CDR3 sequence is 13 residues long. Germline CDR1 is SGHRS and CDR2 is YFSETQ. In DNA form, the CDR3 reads TGCGCCAGCAGCTTGGAAGGAGACTATGGCTACACCTTC. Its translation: CASSLEGDYGYTF.

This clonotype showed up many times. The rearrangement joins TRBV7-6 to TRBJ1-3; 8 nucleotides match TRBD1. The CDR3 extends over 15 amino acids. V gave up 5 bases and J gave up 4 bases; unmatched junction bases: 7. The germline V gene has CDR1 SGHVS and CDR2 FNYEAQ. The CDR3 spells CASSPGRDRGNTIYF. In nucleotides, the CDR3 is TGTGCCAGCAGCCCTGGCCGGGACAGGGGAAACACCATATATTTT.

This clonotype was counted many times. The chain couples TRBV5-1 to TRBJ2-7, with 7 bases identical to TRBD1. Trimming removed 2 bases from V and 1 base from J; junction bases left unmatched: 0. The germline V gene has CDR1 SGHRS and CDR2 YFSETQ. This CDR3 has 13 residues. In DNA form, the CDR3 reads TGCGCCAGCAGCTTACAGGGGTCCTACGAGCAGTACTTC. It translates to CASSLQGSYEQYF.

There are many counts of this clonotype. The chain's CDR3 is CASSLLRAGQDGYTF. The CDR3 DNA reads TGTGCCAGCAGCTTACTTCGGGCAGGGCAGGATGGCTACACCTTC. This chain joins TRBV7-8 and TRBJ1-2; perhaps TRBD1 as D (5 bases). The CDR3 contains 15 residues. The germline CDR1 and CDR2 sequences are SGHVS and FQNEAQ. The V end was cut by 2 bases, the J end by 6 bases, with 16 bases between.

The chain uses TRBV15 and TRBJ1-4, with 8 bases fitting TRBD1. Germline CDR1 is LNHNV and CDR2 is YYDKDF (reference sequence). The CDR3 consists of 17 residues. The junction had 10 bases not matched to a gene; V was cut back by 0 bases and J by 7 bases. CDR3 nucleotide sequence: TGTGCCACCAGCAGAGATTCTACCGGGACAGGCGGTGAAAAACTGTTTTTT. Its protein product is CATSRDSTGTGGEKLFF.

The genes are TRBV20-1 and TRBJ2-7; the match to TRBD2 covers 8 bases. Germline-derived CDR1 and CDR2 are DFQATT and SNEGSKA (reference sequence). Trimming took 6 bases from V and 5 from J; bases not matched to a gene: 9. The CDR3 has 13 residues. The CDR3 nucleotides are TGCAGTGCCATTTCGGGGGGGATCAACGAGCAGTACTTC. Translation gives CSAISGGINEQYF.

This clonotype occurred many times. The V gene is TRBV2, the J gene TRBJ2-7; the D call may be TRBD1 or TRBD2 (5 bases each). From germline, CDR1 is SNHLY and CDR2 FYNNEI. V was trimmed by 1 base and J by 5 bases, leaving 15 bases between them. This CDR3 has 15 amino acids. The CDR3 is CASSEEGRRGDEQYF. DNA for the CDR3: TGTGCCAGCAGTGAAGAGGGGCGCCGGGGAGACGAGCAGTACTTC.

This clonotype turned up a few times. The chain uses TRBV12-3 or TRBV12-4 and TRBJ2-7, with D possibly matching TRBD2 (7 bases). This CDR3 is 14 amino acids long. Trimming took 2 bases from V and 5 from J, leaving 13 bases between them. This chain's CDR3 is CASSLRGGRDEQYF. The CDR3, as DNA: TGTGCCAGCAGTTTAAGGGGGGGCCGGGACGAGCAGTACTTC.

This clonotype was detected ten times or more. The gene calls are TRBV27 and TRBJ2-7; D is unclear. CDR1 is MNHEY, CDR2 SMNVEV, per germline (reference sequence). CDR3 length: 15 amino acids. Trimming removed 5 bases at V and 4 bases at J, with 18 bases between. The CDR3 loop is CASSTSFIDVYEQYF. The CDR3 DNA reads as TGTGCCAGCAGTACCTCATTCATCGACGTGTACGAGCAGTACTTC.

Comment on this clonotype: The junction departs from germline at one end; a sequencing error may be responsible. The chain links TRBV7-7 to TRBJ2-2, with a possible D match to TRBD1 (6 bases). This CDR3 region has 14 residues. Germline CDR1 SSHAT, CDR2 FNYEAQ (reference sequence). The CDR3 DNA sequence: TGTGCTAGCAGCTTAGCAGGGGACACCGGGGAGCTGTTTTTT. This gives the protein CASSLAGDTGELFF.

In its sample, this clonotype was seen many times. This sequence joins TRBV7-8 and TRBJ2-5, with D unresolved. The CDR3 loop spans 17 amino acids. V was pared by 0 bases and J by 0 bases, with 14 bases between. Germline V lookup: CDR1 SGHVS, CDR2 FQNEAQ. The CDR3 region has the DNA TGTGCCAGCAGCTTAGCCCTCGACTCGCTGTACCAAGAGACCCAGTACTTC. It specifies CASSLALDSLYQETQYF.

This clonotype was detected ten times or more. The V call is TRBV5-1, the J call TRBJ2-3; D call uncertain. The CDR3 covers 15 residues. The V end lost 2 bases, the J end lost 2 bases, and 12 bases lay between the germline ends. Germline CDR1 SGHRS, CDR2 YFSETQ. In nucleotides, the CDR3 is TGCGCCAGCAGCTTTGAGGCCCCTAACACAGATACGCAGTATTTT. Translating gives CASSFEAPNTDTQYF.

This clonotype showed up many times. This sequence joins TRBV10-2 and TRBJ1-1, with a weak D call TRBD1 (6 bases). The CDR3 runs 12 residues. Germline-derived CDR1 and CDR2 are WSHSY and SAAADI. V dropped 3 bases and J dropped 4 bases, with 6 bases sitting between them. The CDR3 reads CASSEGGTEAFF. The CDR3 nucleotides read TGCGCCAGCAGTGAAGGGGGCACTGAAGCTTTCTTT.

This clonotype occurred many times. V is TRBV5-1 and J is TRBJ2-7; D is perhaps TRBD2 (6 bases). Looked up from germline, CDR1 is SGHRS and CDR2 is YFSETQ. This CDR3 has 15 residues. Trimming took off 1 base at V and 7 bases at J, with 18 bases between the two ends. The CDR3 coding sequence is TGCGCCAGCAGCTTGTTAACCAGCGGGCCTGCGGAGCAGTACTTC. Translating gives CASSLLTSGPAEQYF.

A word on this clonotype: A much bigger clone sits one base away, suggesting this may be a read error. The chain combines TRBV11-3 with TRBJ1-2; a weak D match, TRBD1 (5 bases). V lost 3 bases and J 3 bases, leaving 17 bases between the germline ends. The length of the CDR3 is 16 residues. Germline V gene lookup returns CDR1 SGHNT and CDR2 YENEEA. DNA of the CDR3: TGTGCCAGCAGCTTTGAGGGGAGAAACGGGGACTATGGCTACACCTTC. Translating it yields CASSFEGRNGDYGYTF.

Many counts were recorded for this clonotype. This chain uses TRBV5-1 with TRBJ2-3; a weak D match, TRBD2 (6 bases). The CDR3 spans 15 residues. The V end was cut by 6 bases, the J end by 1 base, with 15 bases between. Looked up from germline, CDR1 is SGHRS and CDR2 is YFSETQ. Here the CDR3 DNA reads TGCGCCAGCAAATTCGGCGGGGCTGGCACAGATACGCAGTATTTT. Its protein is CASKFGGAGTDTQYF. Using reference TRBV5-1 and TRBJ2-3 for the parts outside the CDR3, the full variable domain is KAGVTQTPRYLIKTRGQQVTLSCSPISGHRSVSWYQQTPGQGLQFLFEYFSETQRNKGNFPGRFSGRQFSNSRSEMNVSTLELGDSALYLCASKFGGAGTDTQYFGPGTRLTVL.

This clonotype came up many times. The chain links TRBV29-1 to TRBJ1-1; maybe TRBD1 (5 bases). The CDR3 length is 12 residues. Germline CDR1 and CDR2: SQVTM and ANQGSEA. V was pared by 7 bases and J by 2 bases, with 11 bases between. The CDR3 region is CSGRQTNTEAFF. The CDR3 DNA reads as TGCAGCGGACGACAGACTAACACTGAAGCTTTCTTT. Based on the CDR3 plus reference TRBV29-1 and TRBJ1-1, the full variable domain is SAVISQKPSRDICQRGTSLTIQCQVDSQVTMMFWYRQQPGQSLTLIATANQGSEATYESGFVIDKFPISRPNLTFSTLTVSNMSPEDSSIYLCSGRQTNTEAFFGQGTRLTVV.

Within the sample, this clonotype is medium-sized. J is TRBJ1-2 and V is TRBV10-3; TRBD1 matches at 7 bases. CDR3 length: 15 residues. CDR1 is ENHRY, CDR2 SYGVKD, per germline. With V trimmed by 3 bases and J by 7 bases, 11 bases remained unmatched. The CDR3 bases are TGTGCCATCAGTGATCCGCGACAGGGTGAGGGTGGCTACACCTTC. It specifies CAISDPRQGEGGYTF.

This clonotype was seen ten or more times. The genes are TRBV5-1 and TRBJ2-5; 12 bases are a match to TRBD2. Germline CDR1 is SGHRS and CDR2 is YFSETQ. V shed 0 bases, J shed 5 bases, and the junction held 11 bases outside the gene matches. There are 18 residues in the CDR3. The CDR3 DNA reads TGCGCCAGCAGCTTGGTGCCTAGCGGGGGGGCCAAGGATGAGACCCAGTACTTC. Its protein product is CASSLVPSGGAKDETQYF. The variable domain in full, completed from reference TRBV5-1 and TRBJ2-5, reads KAGVTQTPRYLIKTRGQQVTLSCSPISGHRSVSWYQQTPGQGLQFLFEYFSETQRNKGNFPGRFSGRQFSNSRSEMNVSTLELGDSALYLCASSLVPSGGAKDETQYFGPGTRLLVL.

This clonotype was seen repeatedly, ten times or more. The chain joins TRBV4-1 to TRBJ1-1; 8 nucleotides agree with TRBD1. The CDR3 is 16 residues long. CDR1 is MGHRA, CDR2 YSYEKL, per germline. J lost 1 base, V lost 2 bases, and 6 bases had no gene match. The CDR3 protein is CASSQRTGTGNTEAFF. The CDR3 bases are TGCGCCAGCAGCCAAAGAACCGGGACAGGGAACACTGAAGCTTTCTTT.

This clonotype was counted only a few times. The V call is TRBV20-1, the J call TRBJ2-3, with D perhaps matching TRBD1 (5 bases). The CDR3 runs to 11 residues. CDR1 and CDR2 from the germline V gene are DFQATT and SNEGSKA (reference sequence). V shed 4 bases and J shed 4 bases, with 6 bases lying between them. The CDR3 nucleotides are TGCAGTGCTAAAGGGGCAGATACGCAGTATTTT. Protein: CSAKGADTQYF.

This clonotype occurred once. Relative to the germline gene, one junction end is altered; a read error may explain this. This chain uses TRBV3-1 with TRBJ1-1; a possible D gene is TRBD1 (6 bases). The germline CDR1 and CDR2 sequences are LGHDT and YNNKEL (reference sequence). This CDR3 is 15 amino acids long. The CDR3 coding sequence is TGTGCCAACAGCCAAGATGCAGGGGCAAACACTGAAGCTTTCTTT. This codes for CANSQDAGANTEAFF.

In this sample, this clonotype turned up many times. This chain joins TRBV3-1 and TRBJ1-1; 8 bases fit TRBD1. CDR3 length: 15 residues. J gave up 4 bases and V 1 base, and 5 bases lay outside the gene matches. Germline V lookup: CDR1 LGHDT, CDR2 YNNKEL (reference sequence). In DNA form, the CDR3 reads TGTGCCAGCAGCCAAGGGGCCACAGGGGGCACTGAAGCTTTCTTT. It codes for CASSQGATGGTEAFF.

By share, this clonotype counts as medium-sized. This chain's CDR3 is CASSLGRGAETQYF. Written as DNA, the CDR3 is TGCGCCAGCAGCTTGGGCAGGGGGGCAGAGACCCAGTACTTC. This sequence joins TRBV5-1 and TRBJ2-5; weak D call: TRBD1 (7 bases). CDR1 SGHRS and CDR2 YFSETQ come from the germline V gene. This CDR3 is built from 14 residues. V dropped 0 bases and J dropped 4 bases, with 10 bases sitting between them.

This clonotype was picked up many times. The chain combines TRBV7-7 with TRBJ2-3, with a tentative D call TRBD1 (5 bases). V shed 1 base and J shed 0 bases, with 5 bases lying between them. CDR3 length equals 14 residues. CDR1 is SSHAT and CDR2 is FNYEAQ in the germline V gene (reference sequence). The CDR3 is CASSLEGSTDTQYF. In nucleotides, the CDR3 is TGTGCCAGCAGCTTAGAGGGGAGCACAGATACGCAGTATTTT.

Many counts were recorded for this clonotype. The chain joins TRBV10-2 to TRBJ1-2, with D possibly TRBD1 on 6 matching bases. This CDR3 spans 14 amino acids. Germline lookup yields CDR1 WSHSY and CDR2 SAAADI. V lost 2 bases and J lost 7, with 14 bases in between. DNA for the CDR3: TGCGCCAGCAGTGAGCCCGGGGGCGCGGGTGGCTACACCTTC. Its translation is CASSEPGGAGGYTF.

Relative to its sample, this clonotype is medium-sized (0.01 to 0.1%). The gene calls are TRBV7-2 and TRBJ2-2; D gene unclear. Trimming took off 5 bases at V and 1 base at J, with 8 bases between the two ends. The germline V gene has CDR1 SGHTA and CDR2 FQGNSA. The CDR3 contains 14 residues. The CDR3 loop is CASSLQVNTGELFF. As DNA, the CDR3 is TGTGCCAGCAGCCTCCAAGTGAACACCGGGGAGCTGTTTTTT.

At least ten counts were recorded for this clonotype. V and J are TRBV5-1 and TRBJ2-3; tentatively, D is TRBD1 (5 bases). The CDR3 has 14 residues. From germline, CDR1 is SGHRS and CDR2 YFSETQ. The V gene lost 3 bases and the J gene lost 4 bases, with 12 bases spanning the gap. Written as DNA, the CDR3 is TGCGCCAGCAGCTCTCGGGCAGGGTCAGATACGCAGTATTTT. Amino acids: CASSSRAGSDTQYF.

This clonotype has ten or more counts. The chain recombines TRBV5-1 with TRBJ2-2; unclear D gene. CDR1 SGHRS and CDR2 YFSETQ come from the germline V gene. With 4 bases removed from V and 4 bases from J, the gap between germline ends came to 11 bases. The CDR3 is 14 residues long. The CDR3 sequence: CASSPGVGTGELFF. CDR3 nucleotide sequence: TGCGCCAGCAGCCCGGGCGTGGGCACCGGGGAGCTGTTTTTT.

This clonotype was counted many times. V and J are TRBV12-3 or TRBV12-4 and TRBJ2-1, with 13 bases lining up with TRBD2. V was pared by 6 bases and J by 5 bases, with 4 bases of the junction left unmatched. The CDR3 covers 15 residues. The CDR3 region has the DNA TGTGCCAGCAGACCGGGACTAGCGGGAAACAATGAGCAGTTCTTC. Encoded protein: CASRPGLAGNNEQFF.